The T cell receptor beta chain under discussion was sequenced for a study of blood T cell repertoires in COVID-19. Unmatched junction bases numbered 6, after V lost 6 bases and J lost 8 bases. Germline V gene sequence: CDR1 MDHEN, CDR2 SYDVKM. The CDR3 length is 13 residues. This clone has only one observation. Sequencing used immunoSEQ multiplex PCR; TCRdb keeps in-frame clones, though not all of them. The sample contains 250,000 or so clones, over 75% of which appear only once. This chain uses TRBV28 with TRBJ1-4; 7 nucleotides align to TRBD1. The receptor's source is a woman aged 40-49 years who had been exposed to COVID-19. Sequenced input: PBMCs or T cells enriched from blood (not recorded which). The CDR3 sequence is CASRLTGREKLFF. As DNA, the CDR3 is TGTGCCAGCAGGTTGACAGGGAGAGAAAAACTGTTTTTT.